These 8 T cell receptor beta chains were all obtained from the same sample, sequenced in a study of blood T cell repertoires in COVID-19. Sequencing used immunoSEQ multiplex PCR; TCRdb keeps in-frame clones, though not all of them. Of approximately 74,000 clones in the sample, 84% were seen once. The sample consisted of peripheral blood. These receptors originate from a man between 65 and 85 years old with acute or convalescent COVID-19.

The chain recombines TRBV29-1 with TRBJ2-2; weak D call: TRBD2 (6 bases). Trimming removed 7 bases at V and 0 bases at J, with 15 bases between. CDR3 length: 15 amino acids. Germline loops: CDR1 SQVTM, CDR2 ANQGSEA. CDR3 DNA sequence: TGCAGCGCCACTTACGGGAGCCCGAACACCGGGGAGCTGTTTTTT. Translation: CSATYGSPNTGELFF.

The chain links TRBV19 to TRBJ1-2; tentatively, D is TRBD1 (6 bases). The CDR3 spans 17 residues. Germline V CDR1 and CDR2: LNHDA, SQIVND (reference sequence). The V end was cut by 6 bases, the J end by 0 bases, with 20 bases between. The CDR3 loop is CASSVIWEQGANYGYTF. The CDR3 bases are TGTGCCAGTAGCGTCATATGGGAACAGGGAGCTAACTATGGCTACACCTTC.

The chain uses TRBV6-5 and TRBJ2-7; 7 nucleotides agree with TRBD1. Germline CDR1 reads MNHEY; CDR2 reads SVGAGI. V trimming: 8 bases; J trimming: 6 bases; junction bases outside the gene matches: 10. CDR3 length: 13 residues. The CDR3 loop is CASGKDRSPEQYF. The CDR3 region has the DNA TGTGCCAGCGGTAAGGACAGGTCCCCCGAGCAGTACTTC.

The rearrangement links TRBV15 to TRBJ2-7, with D perhaps matching TRBD2 (6 bases). Germline CDR1 LNHNV, CDR2 YYDKDF (reference sequence). The CDR3 length is 14 residues. Trimming pared 5 bases from V and 2 bases from J, leaving 13 bases between. CDR3 protein: CATSSRGEAYEQYF. CDR3 sequence (DNA): TGTGCCACCAGCTCCCGAGGGGAGGCCTACGAGCAGTACTTC.

The chain uses TRBV10-1 and TRBJ2-7, with 7 bases matching TRBD2. Germline CDR1 and CDR2: WNHNN and SYGVQD (reference sequence). The length of the CDR3 is 15 residues. Trimming removed 8 bases from V and 5 bases from J; junction bases left unmatched: 15. In DNA form, the CDR3 reads TGCGCCAGCCAGAGCGGGGCGGCCGTCGGACACGAGCAGTACTTC. This sequence encodes CASQSGAAVGHEQYF.

The J gene is TRBJ2-3, the V gene TRBV9, with TRBD1 identical over 7 bases. Trimming cost V 0 bases and J 4 bases; bases outside gene matches: 5. CDR1 is SGDLS and CDR2 is YYNGEE in the germline V gene. The CDR3 consists of 15 residues. The CDR3 spells CASSVGNRGPDTQYF. For the CDR3, the DNA is TGTGCCAGCAGCGTAGGTAACAGGGGCCCAGATACGCAGTATTTT.

CDR3 in DNA: TGTGCCAGCAGTTCTATAAGAACTGAAGCTTTCTTT. Its translation is CASSSIRTEAFF. The V and J genes are TRBV6-2 or TRBV6-3 and TRBJ1-1, with D unclear. Germline V gene lookup returns CDR1 MNHEY and CDR2 SVGEGT. The CDR3 is made up of 12 amino acids. V dropped 4 bases and J dropped 5 bases, with 8 bases sitting between them.

The chain is built from TRBV7-6 and TRBJ2-5, with 10 positions matching TRBD2. Germline assignment: CDR1 SGHVS and CDR2 FNYEAQ. The V segment lost 1 base and the J segment 3 bases; nucleotides outside the gene matches: 11. This CDR3 contains 18 residues. Written as DNA, the CDR3 is TGTGCCAGCAGCTTAGTGAGGGCTAGCGGGAGACTGGAAGAGACCCAGTACTTC. Amino acid sequence: CASSLVRASGRLEETQYF.